This T cell receptor beta chain was retrieved from a study of T cells in Graves' hyperthyroidism and ophthalmopathy. RNA transcripts gave rise to amplified TCR beta CDR3 regions. The TCR CDR3 was amplified in a first-round RT-PCR using the HTBI primer set. TCRdb recomputed calls from the multiplex PCR reads with MiXCR, one row per CDR3 protein. The table records 500,000 or so distinct CDR3 sequences, under 20% of them present only once. The CDR3 loop spans 12 amino acids. Trimming took 7 bases from V and 5 from J, leaving 12 bases between them. The V gene's germline CDR1 is SEHNR and CDR2 FQNEAQ (reference sequence). This clonotype has ten or more counts.

The sequence was collected from a woman between 18 and 29 years old with Graves' ophthalmopathy. The sample comprised blood. The chain is built from TRBV7-9 and TRBJ2-7; unclear D gene. For the CDR3, the DNA is TGTGCCAGCACCGGACCTGAGCACGAGCAGTACTTC. It specifies CASTGPEHEQYF.